The T cell receptor beta chain under discussion was sequenced for a study of PD-1 blockade in classical Hodgkin lymphoma. Whole-study results and caveats: Nothing has yet pinned down what causes the repertoire differences, possibly disease activity or prior therapy. Baseline TCR diversity was reportedly lower in newly diagnosed patients than in healthy donors. It was reported as lower still in relapsed/refractory patients.

The count of this clone is one. No antigen is known for it. Germline V gives CDR1 MNHEY, CDR2 SMNVEV (reference sequence). With 8 bases removed from V and 8 bases from J, the gap between germline ends came to 14 bases. There are 12 residues in the CDR3. The time point denotes: newly diagnosed, previously untreated cHL patient sample. Comparators were PBMCs taken from newly diagnosed, untreated classical Hodgkin lymphoma. Only in-frame clones appear in the TCRdb table, and some are missing; sequencing was by immunoSEQ multiplex PCR. The profile covers tens of thousands of clones, with 94% appearing a single time and about 3.9% taken by the ten largest.

The clonotype was recovered from a human donor with classical Hodgkin lymphoma. The specimen was peripheral blood mononuclear cells (PBMCs). The rearrangement uses TRBV27 and TRBJ2-3; the D is unclear. The CDR3 bases are TGTGCCAGCCTAGGCCTCGAGCGTACGCAGTATTTT. Its translation is CASLGLERTQYF.